The T cell receptor (beta chain) under discussion was sequenced for a study of lymphopenia after photon versus proton radiotherapy. General observations from the study: Oligoclonal CD8+ Temra expansion after nadir drove photon patients' diversity drop. Survival link was tested only in deceased patients; proton benefit remains a possibility. Photon-treated patients lost naive T cells and TCR diversity; proton-treated stayed stable.

TCRdb's table, derived via immunoSEQ multiplex PCR, lists solely in-frame clones and lacks some. The table records some 70,000 clones, around 87% of them present only once. The CDR3 spans 13 residues. CDR1 and CDR2 (germline): MNHNY, SVGAGI (reference sequence). Between the trimmed V and J ends, which lost 4 bases and 9 bases, there was a span of 13 bases. A word on this clone: What it binds is not known.

The chain joins TRBV6-6 to TRBJ1-3, with D possibly being TRBD1 (5 bases). The input for sequencing was peripheral blood, taken from a patient treated with proton-based radiotherapy. The sequence was collected from an elderly man with esophageal cancer. The CDR3 DNA follows: TGTGCCAGCAGTTTACAGGCTCTGGGCACCATATATTTT. This gives the protein CASSLQALGTIYF.